This TCR beta chain was sequenced during a study of glioma-infiltrating T cells. Whole-study results and caveats: Tissue and blood shared very few CDR3 sequences. Tissue-blood divergence was below expectation in non-neoplastic patients, above in gliomas.

The CDR3 runs to 16 residues. CDR1 and CDR2 (germline): MNHEY, SMNVEV (reference sequence). After removal of 4 bases from V and 6 bases from J, the junction contained 11 bases not matched to a gene. Amplification of TCR alpha and beta CDR3 regions from RNA used iRepertoire nested multiplex PCR. One-step reverse transcription and amplification started from roughly 100-400 ng of tissue mRNA or PBMC total RNA. Using its own MiXCR run on the multiplex PCR reads, TCRdb lists one record per CDR3 protein. This sample has under 150,000 distinct CDR3 sequences, with around 42% found just once. For this clonotype: Antigen: not known.

This receptor was identified in a human donor with low-grade glioma or glioblastoma, undergoing nonglioma brain surgery, or in good health (not recorded which). The sequenced material came from glioma tissue, nonneoplastic brain tissue, or PBMCs (not recorded which). The chain has TRBV27 and TRBJ2-1, with 8 bases that match TRBD2. Written as DNA, the CDR3 is TGTGCCAGCAGTTCTGGACTGGGACTAGGGGCCAATGAGCAGTTCTTC. It translates to CASSSGLGLGANEQFF.